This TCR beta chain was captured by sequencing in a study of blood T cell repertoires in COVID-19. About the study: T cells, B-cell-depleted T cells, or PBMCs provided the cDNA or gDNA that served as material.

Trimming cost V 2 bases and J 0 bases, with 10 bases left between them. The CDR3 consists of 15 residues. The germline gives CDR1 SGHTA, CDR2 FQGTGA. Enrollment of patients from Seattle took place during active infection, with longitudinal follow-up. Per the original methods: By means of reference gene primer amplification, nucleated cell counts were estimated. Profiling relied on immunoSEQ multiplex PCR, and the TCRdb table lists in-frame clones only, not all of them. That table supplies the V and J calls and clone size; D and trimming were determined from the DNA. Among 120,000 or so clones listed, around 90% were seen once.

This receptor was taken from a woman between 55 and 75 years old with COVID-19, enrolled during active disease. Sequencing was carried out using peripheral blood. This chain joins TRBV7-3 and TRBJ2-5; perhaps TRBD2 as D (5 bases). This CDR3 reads CASSLQRGYQETQYF. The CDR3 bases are TGTGCCAGCAGCTTACAACGCGGGTACCAAGAGACCCAGTACTTC.